The following is a TCR beta chain sequence with its context. No antigen is known for it. No much larger clone is present one base from it, and per-base qualities are unavailable. V is clipped by 2 bases and J by 7 bases, and the sequence between their germline boundaries is 15 bases long. Inclusive of the bounding cysteine and phenylalanine, the CDR3 is 15 residues long. The read is trimmed to its CDR3 DNA, 45 bases read in frame from base 1. Taken from the germline V gene (reference sequence), the CDR1 and CDR2 loops are SEHNR and FQNEAQ. Receptors were amplified or captured by UMI-ligation and nested PCR. The beta constant-region primer consisted of an equimolar mixture of two oligonucleotides that together covered TRBC1 and TRBC2. Four rounds of PCR were used to amplify ligated cDNA, with nested alpha and beta constant-region primers being used together with the SP2 primer. T4 RNA ligase 1 ligated a single-stranded oligonucleotide carrying the SP2 primer and a 12-nucleotide UMI to the cDNA 3' end. The ligation reaction was incubated at 16°C for roughly 18-25 hours. PCR2 was typically run as a SYBR Green qPCR and stopped at a predetermined threshold to prevent over-amplification. Apart from the first purification, every purification step used Agencourt AMPure XP magnetic beads. Libraries were quantified by Qubit and checked on a TapeStation, with a main peak expected near 650 bp. The pooled libraries were sequenced on an Illumina MiSeq using v2 2x251 paired-end kits, which usually yielded 1-2 million reads per sample. Each sample's library went into the pool at about 4.2 nM, and roughly 4.5-7.5% PhiX was added to help with cluster recognition. The paper's processing steps were these. FASTQ reads processed by Demultiplexor were assigned V and J genes by Decombinator through tag matching that tolerated a single base-pair mismatch. By using UMIs, Collapsinator corrected both sequencing errors and the frequency errors caused by PCR heterogeneity. TCRs were translated and CDR3s were extracted from the conserved cysteine to the FGXG phenylalanine by CDR3Translator, with non-productive sequences being flagged. Repertoires were subsampled to equal numbers of UMI-defined TCRs before Gini, Shannon entropy and inverse Simpson indices were calculated. Power-law fits to clonotype abundance distributions were performed by maximum likelihood within the linear range. On one naive CD8 sample, the pipeline and MIGEC gave similar UMI counts, unique TCR numbers and clonal distributions. One analysis removed from the naive repertoire any naive TCRs that were also present in any memory subset from the same donor. Repertoires were searched for around 7,300 CMV-associated CDR3 sequences compiled from VDJdb and a published dataset. TCRdb trimmed public reads at Q25 via fastp, called clones via MiXCR and kept in-frame beta chains. Rows matching on CDR3 protein sequence are summarized as one entry with the most common DNA and genes. The V and J calls and clone size come from TCRdb's table, not from the authors' own analysis. This sample is represented by about 82,000 distinct CDR3 sequences; about 10% of them were singletons. Of the sample, 0.95% to 1.5% falls within the top ten clones.

From the second PCR step on, the TCR alpha and beta chain libraries were amplified in separate reactions. To determine each donor's CMV status, fresh PBMCs were stimulated overnight with CMV viral lysate, and IFNgamma production from CD4+ T cells was then assessed. CD4 T cells were positively selected with Miltenyi beads, followed by positive selection of CD8 T cells from the CD4-negative fraction. Cells were stained for CD3, CD4, CD8, CD45RA, CD27 and a live/dead dye and were sorted on a BD Aria II into four subsets based on CD45RA and CD27. Blood was obtained from a few healthy volunteers, and the blood from each volunteer was fractionated into CD4 and CD8 T cells and subsequently into four differentiation subsets. Approximately 120 ml of peripheral blood was collected from each donor, and PBMC were isolated by Ficoll-Paque PLUS density-gradient centrifugation. Sorted cells were lysed in RLT buffer, and RNA was extracted with a Qiagen RNeasy kit and stored at -80°C.

The data derive from a study of naive and memory T cell subsets (dated by TCRdb to 2016 to 2017). About the full investigation: Sorted naive and memory T cell subsets from peripheral blood were analyzed in the study using a UMI-based, open-source pipeline for TCR alpha and beta sequencing. The functional CMV T cell responses agreed completely with IgG serology results. RNA was DNase-treated and reverse transcribed with TCR constant-region primers, mostly using SuperScript III.

Broad study findings and their caveats: In both CD4 and CD8 cells, a rise in Gini index and a fall in Shannon and inverse Simpson diversity were observed from naive through CM, EM and EMRA. Once error correction was done, more than 95% of naive TCR sequences showed up just once, which made the naive abundance distributions much steeper than those of the memory subsets. The repertoire findings for the naive and memory subsets could not be validated, as no ground truth was available. A few larger clonotypes were found in naive repertoires, especially CD8, and these larger clonotypes were possibly memory cells re-expressing CD45RA. RNA-based TCR counts may be influenced by expression changes linked to T cell activation and differentiation. TCR abundance followed a power law with an exponent that was different for naive and memory subsets but consistent across the three individuals. Each clonotype was defined as a single alpha or beta chain sequence rather than as a paired alpha/beta receptor.

This receptor was obtained from a human donor in good health. Sequencing input: naive CD8+ T cells from blood. Sample cell subset or site, as interpreted from the label and publication: naive T cells, CD45RA high CD27+. The V and J genes are TRBV7-9 and TRBJ2-1, and possibly TRBD1, on 6 matching bases. The nucleotide sequence is given as TGTGCCAGCAGCTTATCAGGGGCCGAGGAAAATGAGCAGTTCTTC. Its protein is CASSLSGAEENEQFF.